This T cell receptor beta chain was sequenced during a study of cytomegalovirus exposure and HLA in healthy donors. Study in general: Per a later analysis, the roughly 680 first-cohort and fewer than 150 validation repertoires shared one platform. Study outcomes and limitations: TCR beta chains numbering more than 150 were designated cytomegalovirus-associated.

Germline CDR1 SGHRS, CDR2 YFSETQ. The CDR3 length is 13 residues. V lost 1 base, J lost 6 bases, and 8 bases lay in between. Clones were read by immunoSEQ multiplex PCR, and TCRdb kept only the in-frame ones, dropping some. The sample shows 300,000 or so clones, approximately 85% of them seen only once. A remark on this clone: Its antigen is as yet unknown.

The sample comprised PBMCs. This TCR derives from a man younger than 45 in good health and CMV-seronegative. The chain uses TRBV5-1 and TRBJ2-1; D might be TRBD1 (5 bases). The CDR3 reads CASSLRQGNEQFF. The CDR3 coding sequence is TGCGCCAGCAGCTTGAGGCAGGGCAATGAGCAGTTCTTC. The full variable domain, in which reference TRBV5-1 and TRBJ2-1 provide the parts outside the CDR3, is KAGVTQTPRYLIKTRGQQVTLSCSPISGHRSVSWYQQTPGQGLQFLFEYFSETQRNKGNFPGRFSGRQFSNSRSEMNVSTLELGDSALYLCASSLRQGNEQFFGPGTRLTVL.